This TCR beta chain appears in the sequencing data of a study of blood T cell repertoires in COVID-19. This CDR3 is 18 amino acids long. Germline V gene sequence: CDR1 SGHTA, CDR2 FQGTGA. With 2 bases clipped from V and 2 bases from J, the junction kept 9 bases outside the gene matches. TCRdb's copy holds only in-frame clones and misses some; the assay was immunoSEQ multiplex PCR. The sample gives about 290,000 clones, just under 85% of which show up once; around 3.7% is in the top ten. The TCR sequence derives from a woman aged 50 to 60 with active or convalescent COVID-19. Sequencing input: peripheral blood. The chain has TRBV7-3 and TRBJ2-2, with 9 bases lining up with TRBD2. The CDR3 is CASSLSPAGGLNTGELFF. The CDR3 region has the DNA TGTGCCAGCAGCTTATCCCCAGCGGGAGGCCTAAACACCGGGGAGCTGTTTTTT.